Following are 29 T cell receptor beta chains from one sample sequenced in a study of CD8 T cells in Susac syndrome. With random hexamers, reverse transcription was performed on roughly 0.45 to 1 ug of RNA. TCRdb independently ran MiXCR on the immunoSEQ multiplex PCR reads; one entry per CDR3 protein. The sample includes approximately 110,000 distinct CDR3 sequences, around 96% of them seen just once. Sequences were obtained from CD4+ T cells from PBMCs. These receptors all come from a human donor in good health.

This chain joins TRBV12-3 or TRBV12-4 and TRBJ2-7; tentative D call: TRBD2 (5 bases). The length of the CDR3 is 13 residues. Trimming shortened V by 3 bases and J by 7 bases, and 13 bases separated the two germline ends. In DNA, the CDR3 is TGTGCCAGCAGTTTGGCTCCCTCGGGAGAGCAGTACTTC. As protein: CASSLAPSGEQYF.

The V gene is TRBV6-1, the J gene TRBJ2-3; D is unclear. Trimming shortened V by 8 bases and J by 2 bases, and 11 bases separated the two germline ends. This CDR3 is 13 amino acids long. Germline CDR1 is MNHNS and CDR2 is SASEGT. The CDR3 DNA follows: TGTGCCAGCTCCCCGTGGGACACAGATACGCAGTATTTT. Its translation: CASSPWDTDTQYF.

The chain has TRBV11-2 and TRBJ2-3, with D unresolved. V gave up 5 bases and J gave up 4 bases, with 10 bases separating them. CDR1 SGHAT and CDR2 FQNNGV come from the germline V gene. This CDR3 has 13 amino acids. CDR3 bases: TGTGCCAGCAGCGCCCAAGTTGCAGATACGCAGTATTTT. It specifies CASSAQVADTQYF.

The V gene is TRBV19, the J gene TRBJ2-7; no reliable D call. Germline V CDR1 and CDR2: LNHDA, SQIVND (reference sequence). The CDR3 runs 15 residues. V gave up 1 base and J gave up 3 bases, with 13 bases separating them. Here the CDR3 DNA reads TGTGCCAGTAGTATAGCCGGGTCGAGGTTCTACGAGCAGTACTTC. Translation: CASSIAGSRFYEQYF.

Only a few counts were recorded for this clonotype. This chain links TRBV7-2 with TRBJ2-7, with TRBD2 as a possible D gene (7 bases). Germline assignment: CDR1 SGHTA and CDR2 FQGNSA. The CDR3 totals 15 residues. Between the trimmed V and J ends, which lost 0 bases and 4 bases, there was a span of 13 bases. The CDR3 coding sequence is TGTGCCAGCAGCTTAGCCTCGGGGGGCCAGTACGAGCAGTACTTC. As protein: CASSLASGGQYEQYF.

This chain uses TRBV20-1 with TRBJ1-1, with 7 bases matching TRBD1. Germline V gene data show CDR1 as DFQATT and CDR2 as SNEGSKA (reference sequence). CDR3 length: 15 residues. After removal of 0 bases from V and 4 bases from J, the junction contained 8 bases not matched to a gene. The DNA of the CDR3 is TGCAGTGCTAGAGATCCGCGACAGGGCGGCACTGAAGCTTTCTTT. The encoded protein is CSARDPRQGGTEAFF.

V usage is TRBV29-1 and J usage is TRBJ1-2; the D gene is possibly TRBD1 (5 bases). V was shortened by 4 bases and J by 4 bases, with 13 bases between the two germline ends. The CDR3 is 13 amino acids. Per germline, CDR1 SQVTM and CDR2 ANQGSEA. Written as DNA, the CDR3 is TGCAGCGTTGCTCGGGGCTCGGGCTATGGCTACACCTTC. Translated: CSVARGSGYGYTF.

V and J are TRBV5-1 and TRBJ2-7; 8 nucleotides match TRBD2. The ends lost 3 bases at V and 0 bases at J; junction bases unmatched: 5. The CDR3 totals 15 residues. CDR1 and CDR2 (germline): SGHRS, YFSETQ. The CDR3 coding sequence is TGCGCCAGCAGCTCCTCTAGCGGGTTCTCCTACGAGCAGTACTTC. This gives the protein CASSSSSGFSYEQYF.

The chain has TRBV15 and TRBJ2-7; D tentatively reads TRBD1 or TRBD2 (5 bases each). V lost 0 bases, J lost 0 bases, and 9 bases lay in between. The CDR3 is 15 residues long. Looked up from germline, CDR1 is LNHNV and CDR2 is YYDKDF (reference sequence). CDR3 sequence: CATSRDLGDSYEQYF. For the CDR3, the DNA is TGTGCCACCAGCAGAGATCTGGGGGACTCCTACGAGCAGTACTTC.

J is TRBJ2-7 and V is TRBV5-1; no clear D. Germline V gene sequence: CDR1 SGHRS, CDR2 YFSETQ. The V end lost 1 base, the J end lost 0 bases, and 8 bases lay between the germline ends. This CDR3 comprises 14 residues. The CDR3: CASSLRQTSYEQYF. The CDR3 region has the DNA TGCGCCAGCAGCTTGCGGCAGACCTCCTACGAGCAGTACTTC.

The V and J genes are TRBV20-1 and TRBJ2-7, with D perhaps matching TRBD2 (5 bases). Germline loops: CDR1 DFQATT, CDR2 SNEGSKA (reference sequence). The CDR3 length is 15 residues. The V and J ends lost 3 bases and 2 bases respectively, with 17 bases between them. The CDR3 loop is CSASAPSFGTYEQYF. In DNA form, the CDR3 reads TGCAGTGCTAGTGCCCCCAGCTTCGGGACCTACGAGCAGTACTTC.

This chain uses TRBV30 with TRBJ1-1; D is ambiguous. The CDR3 loop spans 13 amino acids. The germline gives CDR1 GTSNPN, CDR2 SVGIG (reference sequence). V was cut by 0 bases and J by 1 base, with 6 bases left in between. The DNA for the CDR3 is TGTGCCTGGAGTGTTAGAGGGAACACTGAAGCTTTCTTT. It codes for CAWSVRGNTEAFF.

The rearrangement links TRBV29-1 to TRBJ1-2; 7 bases fit TRBD1. From germline, CDR1 is SQVTM and CDR2 ANQGSEA. Trimming removed 6 bases from V and 2 bases from J; junction bases left unmatched: 6. This CDR3 spans 13 amino acids. CDR3: CSVSQGQNYGYTF. For the CDR3, the DNA is TGCAGCGTCTCACAGGGACAGAACTATGGCTACACCTTC.

This clonotype was observed a single time. The chain joins TRBV29-1 to TRBJ2-1; D unresolved. The CDR3 totals 10 residues. From germline, CDR1 is SQVTM and CDR2 ANQGSEA. CDR3 bases: TGCGTTCCTTCCGGACCCCCCCCGTTCTTC. As protein: CVPSGPPPFF.

J is TRBJ2-5 and V is TRBV2; a weak D match, TRBD2 (6 bases). The germline V gene has CDR1 SNHLY and CDR2 FYNNEI. V shed 6 bases and J shed 4 bases, with 18 bases lying between them. There are 15 residues in the CDR3. In DNA, the CDR3 is TGTGCCAGCAGAGGCGGGGTCGGGTCGACAGAGACCCAGTACTTC. Its translation: CASRGGVGSTETQYF.

This chain uses TRBV9 with TRBJ2-7; the match to TRBD1 covers 9 bases. The V gene end was trimmed by 2 bases and the J gene end by 5 bases; junction bases not matched to a gene: 5. The CDR3 is made up of 14 amino acids. The germline CDR1 and CDR2 sequences are SGDLS and YYNGEE. The CDR3 loop reads CASSVGTGNDEQYF. The CDR3 DNA reads as TGTGCCAGCAGCGTGGGGACAGGGAATGACGAGCAGTACTTC.

The rearrangement uses TRBV4-3 and TRBJ2-3; D is uncertain. Trimming pared 1 base from V and 4 bases from J, leaving 9 bases between. The germline V gene has CDR1 LGHNA and CDR2 YSLEER. The CDR3 is made up of 14 amino acids. The CDR3 region is CASSQGGSADTQYF. The CDR3 region has the DNA TGCGCCAGCAGCCAAGGGGGATCCGCAGATACGCAGTATTTT.

The chain employs TRBV7-6 and TRBJ1-2, with D possibly being TRBD1 (5 bases). There are 16 residues in the CDR3. The germline gives CDR1 SGHVS, CDR2 FNYEAQ. Trimming took off 1 base at V and 6 bases at J, with 18 bases between the two ends. DNA for the CDR3: TGTGCCAGCAGCTTAGACCCCCTCGGGGGAAGAGATGGCTACACCTTC. Protein product: CASSLDPLGGRDGYTF. Complete variable domain (other parts from reference TRBV7-6 and TRBJ1-2): GAGVSQSPRYKVTKRGQDVALRCDPISGHVSLYWYRQALGQGPEFLTYFNYEAQQDKSGLPNDRFSAERPEGSISTLTIQRTEQRDSAMYRCASSLDPLGGRDGYTFGSGTRLTVV.

This chain links TRBV28 with TRBJ2-6; perhaps TRBD2 as D (6 bases). This CDR3 has 16 amino acids. Germline V gene lookup returns CDR1 MDHEN and CDR2 SYDVKM. V shed 6 bases and J shed 2 bases, with 14 bases lying between them. CDR3 DNA sequence: TGTGCCAGCAGCTCGCCGGGGGTCACTGGGGCCAACGTCCTGACTTTC. Protein product: CASSSPGVTGANVLTF.

The chain is built from TRBV18 and TRBJ1-4; D gene uncertain. The CDR3 has 13 amino acids. V shed 6 bases and J shed 6 bases, with 11 bases lying between them. Germline V gene data show CDR1 as KGHSH and CDR2 as LQKENI. The CDR3 DNA reads as TGTGCCAGCTCCCCGGGCTCGGATGAAAAACTGTTTTTT. It translates to CASSPGSDEKLFF.

The DNA of the CDR3 is TGTGCCAGCTCTCGGACTGGTGGGGCCAACGTCCTGACTTTC. It is translated as CASSRTGGANVLTF. The chain employs TRBV19 and TRBJ2-6; maybe TRBD2 (5 bases). The germline V gene encodes CDR1 LNHDA and CDR2 SQIVND (reference sequence). With 9 bases removed from V and 3 bases from J, the gap between germline ends came to 12 bases. This CDR3 spans 14 amino acids.

The chain recombines TRBV20-1 with TRBJ1-1, with D unclear. Trimming removed 2 bases from V and 0 bases from J, with 7 bases in between. The CDR3 is 13 residues long. Germline loops: CDR1 DFQATT, CDR2 SNEGSKA (reference sequence). The CDR3 bases are TGCAGTGCTAGACAGGACCTGAACACTGAAGCTTTCTTT. It translates to CSARQDLNTEAFF.

This clonotype occurred once. The rearrangement uses TRBV25-1 and TRBJ2-5; the D is unclear. V lost 4 bases and J lost 4, with 16 bases in between. Per germline, CDR1 MGHDK and CDR2 SYGVNS. This CDR3 comprises 15 residues. The chain's CDR3 is CASSGWLPLGETQYF. DNA of the CDR3: TGTGCCAGCAGTGGGTGGCTCCCTCTAGGAGAGACCCAGTACTTC.

V usage is TRBV20-1 and J usage is TRBJ2-2; a weak D match, TRBD1 (6 bases). This CDR3 region has 13 residues. V lost 8 bases to trimming and J lost 6 bases, with 16 bases between them. Germline assignment: CDR1 DFQATT and CDR2 SNEGSKA (reference sequence). CDR3 sequence reads: CSRGDMEAGELFF. The CDR3 DNA is TGCAGTCGAGGGGACATGGAAGCCGGGGAGCTGTTTTTT.

The CDR3 sequence: CASRADGEYGYTF. The CDR3 coding sequence is TGTGCCAGCAGAGCCGACGGGGAGTATGGCTACACCTTC. V and J are TRBV28 and TRBJ1-2; no reliable D call. This CDR3 comprises 13 residues. With 6 bases removed from V and 5 bases from J, the gap between germline ends came to 13 bases. The germline V gene encodes CDR1 MDHEN and CDR2 SYDVKM.

CDR3 in DNA: TGTGCCAGCTCACGGGGACTAGCGGGAGAGGGGCCCTACGAGCAGTACTTC. This gives the protein CASSRGLAGEGPYEQYF. The rearrangement links TRBV18 to TRBJ2-7; TRBD2 matches at 14 bases. This CDR3 has 17 amino acids. The germline CDR1 and CDR2 sequences are KGHSH and LQKENI. Losses at the gene ends were 4 bases for V and 2 bases for J; bases not matched to a gene: 7.

The V call is TRBV18, the J call TRBJ2-5; D is ambiguous. Trimming pared 1 base from V and 1 base from J, leaving 7 bases between. Germline CDR1 KGHSH, CDR2 LQKENI. The CDR3 runs 14 residues. The chain's CDR3 is CASSPQWGQETQYF. DNA of the CDR3: TGTGCCAGCTCACCACAATGGGGCCAAGAGACCCAGTACTTC.

This chain joins TRBV12-3 or TRBV12-4 and TRBJ1-2; D is possibly TRBD1 (6 bases). This CDR3 comprises 13 residues. V lost 10 bases and J 5 bases, leaving 17 bases between the germline ends. The CDR3 region is CATDSGGGYGYTF. DNA of the CDR3: TGTGCCACCGATTCGGGGGGCGGGTATGGCTACACCTTC.

The chain combines TRBV29-1 with TRBJ2-3, with 13 bases aligning to TRBD2. Germline CDR1 and CDR2: SQVTM and ANQGSEA. The CDR3 is 17 amino acids. Germline trimming cut 8 bases from V and 1 base from J; bases unmatched to any gene: 12. The CDR3: CSLFFRGLAGGTDTQYF. The CDR3 DNA reads as TGCAGCCTGTTCTTCCGCGGACTAGCGGGAGGCACAGATACGCAGTATTTT.